This T cell receptor beta chain derives from a study of cytomegalovirus exposure and HLA in healthy donors (dated by TCRdb to about 2017). Context from the whole study: According to a later analysis, one platform produced both the approximately 110 validation repertoires and the 720 or so repertoires of the first cohort. The study aimed to test whether signatures of past pathogen exposure could be identified by cataloging public T cell receptors. A separate validation cohort of over a hundred different subjects was used in addition to the roughly 620-subject first cohort. The study combined high-throughput TCR immunosequencing, statistical association of individual TCRs with disease status, and machine learning to predict cytomegalovirus infection status.

Separate from the roughly 650-subject first cohort, the validation cohort of 95 to 150 subjects was the group to which the donors belonged. Library prep was done by the immunoSEQ multiplex PCR assay. Processing in the source paper ran as follows. To diagnose cytomegalovirus status from the catalog of TCR beta chain sequences, a statistical classification framework was built. TCRdb re-hosts the immuneACCESS table, in-frame sequences only. Its copies lack some clones; in the studies checked, an unresolved V gene accounts for under half of them, and the cause for the rest is not known. V and J calls and clone size are given by that table; D and trimming were obtained from the DNA. Across this sample there are a few hundred thousand clones, with almost 90% seen only once. Around 0.34% of the sample goes to the ten largest clones. Trimmed from V: 2 bases; trimmed from J: 4 bases; junction bases lacking a gene match: 2. Its CDR3 holds 14 amino acids, cysteine through phenylalanine. The sequence is cut down to CDR3 DNA, 42 bases in frame from base 1.

On this clone: No cognate antigen has been identified for it. No quality values exist for individual bases; no much larger clone is one base distant.

The research as a whole found: A later analysis had no HLA typing for the validation cohort, so co-occurrence there was scored across all 130 or so repertoires. Most TCR sequences were observed very rarely across donors, whereas some public TCRs were present in many individuals. The authors suggested that the approach could potentially be generalized to other disease states and immunological phenotypes. In both the original and validation cohorts, the classifier was reported to diagnose cytomegalovirus status with high specificity and sensitivity. A later analysis found that TCRs clustered in the first cohort also tended to co-occur in the 100 to 150 validation repertoires, with 94% of cluster scores above 0. In vitro tests confirmed that a few of the cytomegalovirus-associated TCR beta chains recognize cytomegalovirus antigens. The study gave a list of some 150 TCR beta chains associated with cytomegalovirus.

The chain couples TRBV23-1 to TRBJ1-5, with 7 bases aligning to TRBD1. TRBV23-1 is flagged as an ORF with uncertain function. The sequenced sample was PBMCs. This clonotype was sampled from a woman under 30 in good health and CMV-seronegative. The CDR3 corresponds to CASSQGTANQPQHF. Here is the DNA: TGCGCCAGCAGTCAAGGGACAGCAAATCAGCCCCAGCATTTT.